This T cell receptor beta chain was observed in a study of cytomegalovirus exposure and HLA in healthy donors. General study points: TCR beta V- and J-gene trimming, according to a later analysis, was linked to a missense DCLRE1C variant. An analysis done earlier found most TCR beta V segments productive about 87% or about 30% of the time.

Germline loops: CDR1 LNHNV, CDR2 YYDKDF (reference sequence). CDR3 length: 17 amino acids. The V gene end was trimmed by 0 bases and the J gene end by 4 bases; junction bases not matched to a gene: 8. Worth noting for this clone: The antigen remains unidentified.

Primers: 60 Vbeta forward and 13 Jbeta reverse. Here immunoSEQ multiplex PCR was the method, and the copy in TCRdb shows in-frame clones only, minus some. The sample records tens of thousands of clones, around 70% being singletons. Sequencing used PBMCs. The rearrangement joins TRBV15 to TRBJ2-3; 9 bases match TRBD2. The clonotype originates from a woman aged 45-65 years in good health and CMV-seropositive. The CDR3 protein is CATSRDPVAGAADTQYF. Here the CDR3 DNA reads TGTGCCACCAGCAGAGATCCGGTAGCGGGAGCCGCAGATACGCAGTATTTT.